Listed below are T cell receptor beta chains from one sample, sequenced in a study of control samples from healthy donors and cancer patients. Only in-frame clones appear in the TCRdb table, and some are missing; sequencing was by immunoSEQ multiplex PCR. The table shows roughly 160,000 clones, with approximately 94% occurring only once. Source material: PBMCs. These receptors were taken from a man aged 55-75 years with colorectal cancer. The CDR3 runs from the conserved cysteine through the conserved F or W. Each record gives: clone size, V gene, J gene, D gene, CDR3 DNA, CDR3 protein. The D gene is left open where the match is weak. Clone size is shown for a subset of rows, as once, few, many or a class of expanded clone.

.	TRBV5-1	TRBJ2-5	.	TGCGCCAGCTCCGGGACGACTCAAGAGACCCAGTACTTC	CASSGTTQETQYF
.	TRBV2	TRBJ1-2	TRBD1	TGTGCCAGCAGTGCGCAGGGGGGATTGTATGGCTACACCTTC	CASSAQGGLYGYTF
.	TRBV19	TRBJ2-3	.	TGTGCCAGTAGTATCTCGCGGGGTGGGGATACGCAGTATTTT	CASSISRGGDTQYF
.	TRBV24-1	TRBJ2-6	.	TGTGCCACCAGTCCGCGGCCCAGGGCGGGGATTGGTACCTCTGGGGCCAACGTCCTGACTTTC	CATSPRPRAGIGTSGANVLTF
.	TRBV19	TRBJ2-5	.	TGTGCCAGTAGTATGATGCCGGGGGCTTGGGAGACCCAGTACTTC	CASSMMPGAWETQYF
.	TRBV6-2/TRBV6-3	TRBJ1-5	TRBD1	TGTGCCAGCATCCCGGGACAGGGGGCATGGTTTCAGCCCCAGCATTTT	CASIPGQGAWFQPQHF
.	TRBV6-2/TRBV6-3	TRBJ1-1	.	TGTGCCAGCAGTTACTCGGGGGCGCGAACTGAAGCTTTCTTT	CASSYSGARTEAFF
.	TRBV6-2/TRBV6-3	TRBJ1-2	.	TGTGCCAGCAGTTACCAACTTTACGGGGGCTACACCTTC	CASSYQLYGGYTF
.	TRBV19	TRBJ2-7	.	TGTGCCAGTAGTCTGGCGGGACAGAGCTCCTACGAGCAGTACTTC	CASSLAGQSSYEQYF
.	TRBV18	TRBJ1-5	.	TGTGCCAGCTCACTCGGGATGAGTGGCGGCAATCAGCCCCAGCATTTT	CASSLGMSGGNQPQHF
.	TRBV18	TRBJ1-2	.	TGTGCCAGCTCACCGACAGACAGCTATGGCTACACCTTC	CASSPTDSYGYTF
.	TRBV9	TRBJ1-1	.	TGTGCCAGCAGCGTAGAACTAGGCGGGCGAGGGACTGAAGCTTTCTTT	CASSVELGGRGTEAFF
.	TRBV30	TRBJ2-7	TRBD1	TGTGCCTCGGCCAGGGGGTTCGCCTACGAGCAGTACTTC	CASARGFAYEQYF
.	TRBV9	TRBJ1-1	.	TGTGCCAGCAGCGACTATAAGAACACTGAAGCTTTCTTT	CASSDYKNTEAFF
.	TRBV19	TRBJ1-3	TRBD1	TGTGCCGCGGGACAGGGATTTCGTGGAAACACCATATATTTT	CAAGQGFRGNTIYF
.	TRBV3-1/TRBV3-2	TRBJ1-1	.	TGTGCCAGCAGTTACAGCCGGAACACTGAAGCTTTCTTT	CASSYSRNTEAFF
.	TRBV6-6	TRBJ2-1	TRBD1	TGTGCCAGCAGTCCCGACAGGGGTGAGCAGTTCTTC	CASSPDRGEQFF
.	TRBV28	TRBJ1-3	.	TGTGCCAGCAGTTTATCTGGAAACACCATATATTTT	CASSLSGNTIYF
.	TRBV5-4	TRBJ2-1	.	TGTGCCAGCAGCCCGTCTGGCGGCCCCACGCATGAGCAGTTCTTC	CASSPSGGPTHEQFF
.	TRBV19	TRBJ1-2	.	TGTGCCAGTAGTATAACTCGGACGAATGGCTACACCTTC	CASSITRTNGYTF
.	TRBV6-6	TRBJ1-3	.	TGTGCCAGCCTGCAGCCAACCTCTGGAAACACCATATATTTT	CASLQPTSGNTIYF
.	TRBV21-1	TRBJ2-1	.	TGTGCCAGCTCTAAACGCACTAGCGGCTACAATGAGCAGTTCTTC	CASSKRTSGYNEQFF
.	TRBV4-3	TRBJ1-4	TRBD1	TGCGCCAGCAGCCCGGGACAGTATAATGAAAAACTGTTTTTT	CASSPGQYNEKLFF
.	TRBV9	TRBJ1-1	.	TGTGCCAGCAGCGGGGACACGATGAACACTGAAGCTTTCTTT	CASSGDTMNTEAFF
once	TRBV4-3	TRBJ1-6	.	TGCGCCAGCAGCCAAGCCTTCCCGTTGAGCTCCTATAATTCACCCCTCCACTTT	CASSQAFPLSSYNSPLHF
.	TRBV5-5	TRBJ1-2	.	TGTGCCAGCAGCGACACGCCCTCAGGGCAGGGGAGCTATGGCTACACCTTC	CASSDTPSGQGSYGYTF
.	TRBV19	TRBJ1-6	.	TGTGCCAGTGGACAGCATAATTCACCCCTCCACTTT	CASGQHNSPLHF
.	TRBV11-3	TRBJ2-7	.	TGTGCCAGCAGCTTAGCGGGACGGGTAACCGAGCAGTACTTC	CASSLAGRVTEQYF
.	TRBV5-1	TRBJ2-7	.	TGCGCCAGCAGCTTGGGGGCAGGAAACTCCTACGAGCAGTACTTC	CASSLGAGNSYEQYF
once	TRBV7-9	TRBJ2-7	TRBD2	TGTGCCAGCAGCTCGGGACTAGCGGCCTACGAGCAGTACTTC	CASSSGLAAYEQYF
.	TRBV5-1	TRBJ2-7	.	TGCGCCAGCAGCCTAAATGGGGGGGCCCTCGACGAGCAGTACTTC	CASSLNGGALDEQYF